The TCR beta chain under discussion was sequenced for a study of blood T cell repertoires in COVID-19. Study-wide background: Some COVID-19 samples were acute and others convalescent; all came from the United States, Italy and Spain. T cells, B-cell-depleted T cells, or PBMCs supplied cDNA or gDNA.

Germline values: CDR1 LNHDA, CDR2 SQIVND (reference sequence). There are 13 residues in the CDR3. The germline V and J ends were trimmed by 4 bases and 5 bases, with 9 bases remaining between them. This clone showed up just once. In the authors' methods: Estimation of nucleated cell counts relied on the amplification of reference gene primers. Only in-frame clones appear in the TCRdb table, and some are missing; sequencing was by immunoSEQ multiplex PCR. V and J calls and clone size are as listed in that table; D and trimming were resolved from the DNA. The table includes 50,000 to 65,000 clones, roughly 86% detected once.

The sequence was collected from a man aged 50 to 60 with active COVID-19. The V gene is TRBV19, the J gene TRBJ2-4; possibly TRBD1 for D (5 bases). Sequenced sample: peripheral blood. Here the CDR3 reads CASSKGFENIQYF. The CDR3 region has the DNA TGTGCCAGTAGTAAGGGGTTCGAAAACATTCAGTACTTC.